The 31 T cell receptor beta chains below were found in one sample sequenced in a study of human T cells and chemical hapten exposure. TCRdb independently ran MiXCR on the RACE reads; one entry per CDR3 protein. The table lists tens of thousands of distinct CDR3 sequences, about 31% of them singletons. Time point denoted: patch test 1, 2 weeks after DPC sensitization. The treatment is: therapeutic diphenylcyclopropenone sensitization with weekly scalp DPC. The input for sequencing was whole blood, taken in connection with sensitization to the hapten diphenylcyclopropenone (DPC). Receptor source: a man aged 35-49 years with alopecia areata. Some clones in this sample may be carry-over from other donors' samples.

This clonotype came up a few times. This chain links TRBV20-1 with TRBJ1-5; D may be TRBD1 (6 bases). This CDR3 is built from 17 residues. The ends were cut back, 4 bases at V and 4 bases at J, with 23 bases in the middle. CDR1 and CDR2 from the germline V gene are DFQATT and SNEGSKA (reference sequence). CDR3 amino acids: CSANTGAGSPQNQPQHF. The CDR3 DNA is TGCAGTGCTAACACGGGGGCCGGCTCCCCCCAAAATCAGCCCCAGCATTTT.

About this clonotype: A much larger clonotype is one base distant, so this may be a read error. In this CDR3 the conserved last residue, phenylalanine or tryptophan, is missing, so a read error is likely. The CDR3 coding sequence is TGCAGTGCTAGACGAACTCAAGAGACCCAGTACTTA. Translated: CSARRTQETQYL. The chain combines TRBV20-1 with TRBJ2-5, with no clear D. V was clipped by 2 bases and J by 2 bases, with 6 bases between them. Germline lookup yields CDR1 DFQATT and CDR2 SNEGSKA (reference sequence). The CDR3 sequence is 12 residues long.

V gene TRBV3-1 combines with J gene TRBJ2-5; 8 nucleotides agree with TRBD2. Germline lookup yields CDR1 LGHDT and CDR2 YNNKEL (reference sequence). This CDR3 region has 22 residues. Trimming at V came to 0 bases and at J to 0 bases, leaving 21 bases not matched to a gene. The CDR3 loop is CASSQDTPSKGIISGNQETQYF. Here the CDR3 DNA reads TGTGCCAGCAGCCAAGATACACCCTCAAAGGGGATAATTAGCGGGAACCAAGAGACCCAGTACTTC.

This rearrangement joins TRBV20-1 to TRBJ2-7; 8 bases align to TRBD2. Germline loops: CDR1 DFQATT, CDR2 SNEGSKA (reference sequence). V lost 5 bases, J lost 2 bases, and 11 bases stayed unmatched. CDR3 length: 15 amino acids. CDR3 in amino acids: CSAPPFSGNAYEQYF. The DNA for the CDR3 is TGCAGTGCTCCACCTTTTAGCGGGAATGCCTACGAGCAGTACTTC.

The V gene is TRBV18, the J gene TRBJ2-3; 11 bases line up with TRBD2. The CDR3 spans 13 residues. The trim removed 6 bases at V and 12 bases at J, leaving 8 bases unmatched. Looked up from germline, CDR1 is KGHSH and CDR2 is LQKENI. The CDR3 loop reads CASSRTSGPSQYF. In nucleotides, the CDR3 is TGTGCCAGCTCCCGGACTAGCGGGCCTTCCCAGTATTTT.

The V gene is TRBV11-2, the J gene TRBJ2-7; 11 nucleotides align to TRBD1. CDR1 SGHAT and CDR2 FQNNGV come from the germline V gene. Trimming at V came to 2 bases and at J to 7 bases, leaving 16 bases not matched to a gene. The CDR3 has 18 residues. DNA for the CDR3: TGTGCCAGCAGCTTACTTGTATGGGGACAGGGGGGACGGGAGGAGCAGTACTTC. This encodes CASSLLVWGQGGREEQYF. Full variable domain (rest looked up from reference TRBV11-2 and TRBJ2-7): EAGVAQSPRYKIIEKRQSVAFWCNPISGHATLYWYQQILGQGPKLLIQFQNNGVVDDSQLPKDRFSAERLKGVDSTLKIQPAKLEDSAVYLCASSLLVWGQGGREEQYFGPGTRLTVT.

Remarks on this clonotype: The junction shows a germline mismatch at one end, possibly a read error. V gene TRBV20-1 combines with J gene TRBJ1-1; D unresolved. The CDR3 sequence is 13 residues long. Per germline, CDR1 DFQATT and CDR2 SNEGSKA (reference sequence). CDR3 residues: CSAGLSGNTETFF. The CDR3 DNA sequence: TGCAGTGCTGGCTTATCGGGAAACACTGAAACTTTCTTT.

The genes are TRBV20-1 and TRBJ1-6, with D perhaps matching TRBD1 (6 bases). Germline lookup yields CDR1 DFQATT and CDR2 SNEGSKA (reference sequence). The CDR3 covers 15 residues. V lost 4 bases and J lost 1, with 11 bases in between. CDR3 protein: CSATRTGSYNSPLHF. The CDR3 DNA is TGCAGTGCTACCCGAACAGGGTCCTATAATTCACCCCTCCACTTT.

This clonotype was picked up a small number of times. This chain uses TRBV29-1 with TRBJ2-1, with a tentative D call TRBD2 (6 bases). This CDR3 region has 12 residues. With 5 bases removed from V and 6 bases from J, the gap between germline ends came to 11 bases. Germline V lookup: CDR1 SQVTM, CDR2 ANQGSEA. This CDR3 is CSVMTSVNEQFF. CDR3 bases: TGCAGCGTTATGACTAGTGTCAATGAGCAGTTCTTC.

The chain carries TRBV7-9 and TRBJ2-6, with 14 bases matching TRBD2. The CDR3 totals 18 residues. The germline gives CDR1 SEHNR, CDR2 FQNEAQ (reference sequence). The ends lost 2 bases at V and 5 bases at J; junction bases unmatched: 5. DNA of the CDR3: TGTGCCAGCAGCTTACGGGGACTAGCGGGAGTTTGGGCCAACGTCCTGACTTTC. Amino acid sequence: CASSLRGLAGVWANVLTF.

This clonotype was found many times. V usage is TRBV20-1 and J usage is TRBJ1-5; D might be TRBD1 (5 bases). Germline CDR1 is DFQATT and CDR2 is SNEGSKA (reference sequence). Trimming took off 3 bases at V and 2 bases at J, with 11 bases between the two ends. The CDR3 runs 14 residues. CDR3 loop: CSASSGRGNQPQHF. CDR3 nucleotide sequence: TGCAGTGCTAGTTCCGGCAGGGGCAATCAGCCCCAGCATTTT.

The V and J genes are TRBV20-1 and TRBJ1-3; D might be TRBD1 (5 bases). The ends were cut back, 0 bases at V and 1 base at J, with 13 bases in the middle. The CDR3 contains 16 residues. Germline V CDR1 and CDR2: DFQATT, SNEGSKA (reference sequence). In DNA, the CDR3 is TGCAGTGCTAGAGACCGACAGAGGGTATCTGGAAACACCATATATTTT. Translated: CSARDRQRVSGNTIYF.

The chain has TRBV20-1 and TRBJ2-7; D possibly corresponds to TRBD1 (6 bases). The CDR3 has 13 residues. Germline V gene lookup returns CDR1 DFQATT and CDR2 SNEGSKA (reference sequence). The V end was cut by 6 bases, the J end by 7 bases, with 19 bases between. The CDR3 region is CSAGNRESGEQYF. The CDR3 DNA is TGCAGTGCCGGAAACAGGGAATCGGGGGAGCAGTACTTC.

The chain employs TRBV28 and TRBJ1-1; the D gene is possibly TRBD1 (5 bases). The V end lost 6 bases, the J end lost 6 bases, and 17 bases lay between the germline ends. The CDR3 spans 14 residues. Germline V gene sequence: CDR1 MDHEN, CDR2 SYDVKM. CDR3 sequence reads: CASRPPQGRAEAFF. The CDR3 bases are TGTGCCAGCAGACCACCTCAGGGAAGGGCTGAAGCTTTCTTT. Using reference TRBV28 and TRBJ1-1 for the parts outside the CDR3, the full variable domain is DVKVTQSSRYLVKRTGEKVFLECVQDMDHENMFWYRQDPGLGLRLIYFSYDVKMKEKGDIPEGYSVSREKKERFSLILESASTNQTSMYLCASRPPQGRAEAFFGQGTRLTVV.

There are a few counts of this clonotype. CDR3 in amino acids: CASSQALRRGNEQFF. The CDR3 bases are TGTGCCAGCAGCCAGGCCCTACGTCGGGGCAATGAGCAGTTCTTC. The rearrangement uses TRBV14 and TRBJ2-1; possibly TRBD2 for D (5 bases). Germline assignment: CDR1 SGHDN and CDR2 FVKESK. V dropped 3 bases and J dropped 6 bases, with 15 bases sitting between them. This CDR3 is built from 15 residues.

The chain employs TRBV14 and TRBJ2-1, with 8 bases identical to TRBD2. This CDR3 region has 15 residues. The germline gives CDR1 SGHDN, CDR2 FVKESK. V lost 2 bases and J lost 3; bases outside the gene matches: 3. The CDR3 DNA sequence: TGTGCCAGCAGCCAACGGCGGGAGGTCTACAATGAGCAGTTCTTC. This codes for CASSQRREVYNEQFF.

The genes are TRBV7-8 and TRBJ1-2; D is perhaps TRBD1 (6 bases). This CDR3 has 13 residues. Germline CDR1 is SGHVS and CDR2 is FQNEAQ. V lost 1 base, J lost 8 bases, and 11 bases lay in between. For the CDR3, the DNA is TGTGCCAGCAGCTTAGAGAACAGGGCCGGCTACACCTTC. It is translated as CASSLENRAGYTF.

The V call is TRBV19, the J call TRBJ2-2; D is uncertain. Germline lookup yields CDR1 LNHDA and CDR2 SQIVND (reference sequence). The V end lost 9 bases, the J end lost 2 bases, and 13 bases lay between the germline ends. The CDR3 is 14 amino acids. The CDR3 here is CARPKRVNTGELFF. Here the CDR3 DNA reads TGTGCCAGACCGAAAAGGGTTAACACCGGGGAGCTGTTTTTT.

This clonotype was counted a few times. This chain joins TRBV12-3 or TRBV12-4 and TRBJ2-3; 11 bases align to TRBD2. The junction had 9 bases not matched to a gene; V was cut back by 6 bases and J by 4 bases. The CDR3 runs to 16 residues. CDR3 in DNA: TGTGCCAGCAGCTTCGGAACTAGCGGGAGAGCAGATACGCAGTATTTT. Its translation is CASSFGTSGRADTQYF.

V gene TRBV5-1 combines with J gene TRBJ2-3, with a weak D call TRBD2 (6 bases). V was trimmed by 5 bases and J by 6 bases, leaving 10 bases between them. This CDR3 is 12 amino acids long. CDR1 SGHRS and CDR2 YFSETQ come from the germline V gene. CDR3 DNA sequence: TGCGCCAGCAGGCGGGATCGGGATACGCAGTATTTT. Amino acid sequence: CASRRDRDTQYF.

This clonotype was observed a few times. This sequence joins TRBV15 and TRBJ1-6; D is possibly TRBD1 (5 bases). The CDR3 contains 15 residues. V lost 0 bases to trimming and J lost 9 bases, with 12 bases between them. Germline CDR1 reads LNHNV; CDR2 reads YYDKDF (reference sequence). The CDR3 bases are TGTGCCACCAGCAGAGACAGGGCAGCTTCTTCACCCCTCCACTTT. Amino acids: CATSRDRAASSPLHF.

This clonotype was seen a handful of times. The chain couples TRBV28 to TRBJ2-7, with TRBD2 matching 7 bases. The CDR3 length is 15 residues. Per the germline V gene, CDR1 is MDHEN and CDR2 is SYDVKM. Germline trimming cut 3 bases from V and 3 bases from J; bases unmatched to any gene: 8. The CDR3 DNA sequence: TGTGCCAGCAGTTTCAGCGGGGCTGGTTACTACGAGCAGTACTTC. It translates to CASSFSGAGYYEQYF. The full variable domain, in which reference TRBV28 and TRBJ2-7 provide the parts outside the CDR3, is DVKVTQSSRYLVKRTGEKVFLECVQDMDHENMFWYRQDPGLGLRLIYFSYDVKMKEKGDIPEGYSVSREKKERFSLILESASTNQTSMYLCASSFSGAGYYEQYFGPGTRLTVT.

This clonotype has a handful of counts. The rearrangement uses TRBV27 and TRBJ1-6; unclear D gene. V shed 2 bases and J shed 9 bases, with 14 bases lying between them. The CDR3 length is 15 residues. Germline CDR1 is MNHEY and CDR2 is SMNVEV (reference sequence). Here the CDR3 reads CASSLIAQQISPLHF. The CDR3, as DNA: TGTGCCAGCAGTTTAATCGCGCAGCAGATTTCACCCCTCCACTTT.

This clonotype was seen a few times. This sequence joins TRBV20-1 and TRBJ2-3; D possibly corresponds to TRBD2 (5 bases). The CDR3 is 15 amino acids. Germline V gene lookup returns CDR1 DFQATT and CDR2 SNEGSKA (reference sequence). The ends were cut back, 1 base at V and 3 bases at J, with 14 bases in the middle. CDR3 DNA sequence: TGCAGTGCTAGAGTCCCCCTAGCTGGAACAGATACGCAGTATTTT. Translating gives CSARVPLAGTDTQYF.

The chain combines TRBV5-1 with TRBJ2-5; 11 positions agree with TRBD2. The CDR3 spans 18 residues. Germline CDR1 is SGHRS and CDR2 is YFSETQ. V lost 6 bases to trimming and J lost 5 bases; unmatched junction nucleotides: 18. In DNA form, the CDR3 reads TGCGCCAGCACCTTACAAACCACTAGCGGGAGCAGCGGGGAGACCCAGTACTTC. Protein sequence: CASTLQTTSGSSGETQYF.

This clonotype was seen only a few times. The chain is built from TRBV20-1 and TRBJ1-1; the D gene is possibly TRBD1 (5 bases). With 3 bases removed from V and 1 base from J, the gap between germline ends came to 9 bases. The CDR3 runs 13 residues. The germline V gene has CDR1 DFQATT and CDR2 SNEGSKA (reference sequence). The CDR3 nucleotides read TGCAGTGCTAGGGTACAGGAGAACACTGAAGCTTTCTTT. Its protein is CSARVQENTEAFF.

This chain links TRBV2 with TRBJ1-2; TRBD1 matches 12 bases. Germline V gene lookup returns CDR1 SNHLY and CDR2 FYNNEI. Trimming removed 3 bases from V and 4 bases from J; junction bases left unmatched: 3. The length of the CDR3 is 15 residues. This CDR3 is CASSEGQGAAYGYTF. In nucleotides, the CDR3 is TGTGCCAGCAGTGAGGGACAGGGGGCCGCCTATGGCTACACCTTC.

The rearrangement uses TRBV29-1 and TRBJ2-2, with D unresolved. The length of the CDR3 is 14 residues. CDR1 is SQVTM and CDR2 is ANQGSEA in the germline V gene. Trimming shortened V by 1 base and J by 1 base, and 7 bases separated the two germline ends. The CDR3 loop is CSVEGVGNTGELFF. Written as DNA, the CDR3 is TGCAGCGTTGAAGGGGTCGGGAACACCGGGGAGCTGTTTTTT.

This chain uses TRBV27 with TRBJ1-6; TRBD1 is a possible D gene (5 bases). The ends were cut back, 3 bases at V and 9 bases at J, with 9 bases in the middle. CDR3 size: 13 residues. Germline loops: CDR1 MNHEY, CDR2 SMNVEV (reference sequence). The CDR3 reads CASSLQGSSPLHF. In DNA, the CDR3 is TGTGCCAGCAGTTTGCAGGGATCTTCACCCCTCCACTTT.

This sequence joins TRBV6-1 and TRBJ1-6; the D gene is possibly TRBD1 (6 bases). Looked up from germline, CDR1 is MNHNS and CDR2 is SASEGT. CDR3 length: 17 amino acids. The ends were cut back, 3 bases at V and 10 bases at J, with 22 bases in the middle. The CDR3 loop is CASSDPRTVLSRSPLHF. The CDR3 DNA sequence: TGTGCCAGCAGTGACCCGAGGACAGTCCTTTCGCGATCACCCCTCCACTTT.

CDR3 protein: CASSKALRGLNIQYF. The CDR3, as DNA: TGTGCCAGCAGCAAAGCGCTCAGGGGATTGAACATTCAGTACTTC. The chain is built from TRBV21-1 and TRBJ2-4; the table gives TRBD1 as D, unverified against the DNA. TRBV21-1 is shown as a pseudogene. This CDR3 spans 15 amino acids.